This T cell receptor (beta chain) stems from a study of blood T cells in healthy people across ages. This clonotype was detected a few times. Through a sample-barcoded 5' primer and a J-beta primer mix, a second PCR was run for roughly 6 to 12 cycles. TCRdb ran MiXCR on the 5' RACE reads and lists one entry per CDR3 protein. The table lists approximately 770,000 distinct CDR3 sequences, 58% of them singletons, with approximately 20% in the top ten. The CDR3 is made up of 14 amino acids. The junction had 8 bases not matched to a gene; V was cut back by 5 bases and J by 4 bases. Germline V gene data show CDR1 as SQVTM and CDR2 as ANQGSEA.

Sample: blood. This chain links TRBV29-1 with TRBJ2-5; 9 positions match TRBD1. The source is a young man in good health. CDR3 sequence reads: CSVMGGGQGETQYF. CDR3 nucleotide sequence: TGCAGCGTTATGGGAGGGGGACAGGGAGAGACCCAGTACTTC.